This TCR beta chain derives from a study of PD-1 blockade in classical Hodgkin lymphoma. Study details: Patients received nivolumab 3 mg/kg intravenously every 2 weeks. General study findings and limits: By cycle point C4D1, TCR diversity had risen significantly in CD4+ cells (but not CD8+ cells). Lower baseline TCR diversity was reported for newly diagnosed patients than for healthy donors.

Every patient had relapsed following autologous stem cell transplantation, and cohorts differed in brentuximab vedotin exposure. Complete response, partial response or progressive disease were the best responses. About this clone: Its matching antigen is unknown.

The assay was immunoSEQ multiplex PCR, and TCRdb's table has in-frame clones only and misses some. Among 15,000 or so clones listed, around 83% were seen once. Here the sequenced sample was peripheral blood mononuclear cells (PBMCs), taken at baseline. The source of this sequence is a human donor with classical Hodgkin lymphoma.

The CDR3 coding sequence is TGTGCCATCAGTGAGCAGGCTCAGCCCACGGTTAGGGACGAGCAGTACTTC. Translating it yields CAISEQAQPTVRDEQYF. The V gene is TRBV10-3, the J gene TRBJ2-7; D call uncertain. V lost 2 bases, J lost 5 bases, and 22 bases lay in between. Germline V gene sequence: CDR1 ENHRY, CDR2 SYGVKD. This CDR3 is 17 amino acids long.